One T cell receptor (beta chain) is described in this entry. Its antigen is currently unknown. Germline V gene data show CDR1 as SGHVS and CDR2 as FQNEAQ. CDR3 length equals 17 residues. The sample is drawn from a study of T cells expressing NK-cell markers. General study results and limits: For a handful of donors, these clonotypes were likewise the leading ones in the CD3+CD56-NKG2C+ fraction. Several donors had dominant NKG2C+ clonotypes that comprised about 1.0-7.5% of their CD8+ T cells.

TCRdb processed the 5' RACE reads again and assigns one entry to each CDR3 protein, with no DNA. This table holds about 410,000 distinct CDR3 sequences. V usage is TRBV7-8 and J usage is TRBJ2-1; TCRdb's assignment of TRBD2 cannot be checked, as there is no DNA. Sequencing input: blood T cells: a sorted CD56 or NKG2C T cell subset, CD4+ or CD8+ T cells, or bulk PBMC T cells (not recorded which). This receptor was identified in a woman aged 50 to 65 in good health. Here the CDR3 reads CASKPSGRALISHEQFF.